These T cell receptor beta chains were read from a single sample in a study of blood T cell dynamics during melanoma immunotherapy. Libraries were prepared by immunoSEQ multiplex PCR; TCRdb keeps only in-frame clonotypes and omits some of them. The sample includes 13,000 or so clones, roughly 86% of them seen just once. Sequencing was performed on blood, taken from a patient treated with checkpoint blockade. These receptors came from a human donor with melanoma. CDR3s include the opening cysteine and the closing phenylalanine or tryptophan. The order of the fields is clone size, D gene, J gene, V gene, CDR3 DNA, CDR3 protein. A D gene is named only where the DNA matches it firmly. Size is omitted from some rows. Given values are once, few, many or a class for expanded clones.

size: .
D: TRBD1
J: TRBJ1-5
V: TRBV19
DNA: TGTGCCAGTAGTGTGGGACAGGGCAATCAGCCCCAGCATTTT
CDR3: CASSVGQGNQPQHF

size: .
D: .
J: TRBJ1-4
V: TRBV7-9
DNA: TGTGCCAGCAGCGATATTAGGGGGAGCGACGGGCTGTTTTTT
CDR3: CASSDIRGSDGLFF

size: .
D: TRBD2
J: TRBJ2-3
V: TRBV7-2
DNA: TGTGCCAGCAGCGAGTACGCGGGAGGAGAAGATACGCAGTATTTT
CDR3: CASSEYAGGEDTQYF

size: .
D: TRBD1
J: TRBJ1-1
V: TRBV5-1
DNA: TGCGCCAGCAGCCCCGGGACAGGGGCGAGTTTGGCCACTGAAGCTTTCTTT
CDR3: CASSPGTGASLATEAFF

size: .
D: TRBD2
J: TRBJ2-3
V: TRBV6-5
DNA: TGTGCCAGCAGCGATACTAGCGGAGATACGCAGTATTTT
CDR3: CASSDTSGDTQYF

size: .
D: .
J: TRBJ1-5
V: TRBV28
DNA: TGTGCCAGCACCCCCCCGGGGGGCAATCAGCCCCAGCATTTT
CDR3: CASTPPGGNQPQHF

size: .
D: .
J: TRBJ2-5
V: TRBV7-3
DNA: TGTGCCAGCACCGAAATCCTCCAGGCGGGAATCTTGACCCAGTACTTC
CDR3: CASTEILQAGILTQYF

size: few
D: .
J: TRBJ2-7
V: TRBV2
DNA: TGCTATTCTAGCGTTGATTCCTACGAGCAGTACTTC
CDR3: CYSSVDSYEQYF

size: few
D: .
J: TRBJ1-1
V: TRBV6-1
DNA: TGTGCCAGCAGAGTCCTTGACTCTAACCGTGGAGCTTTCTTT
CDR3: CASRVLDSNRGAFF

size: few
D: .
J: TRBJ1-5
V: TRBV2
DNA: TGTGCCAGCAAGCCAGGGATTAGCAATCAGCCCCAGCATTTT
CDR3: CASKPGISNQPQHF

size: .
D: .
J: TRBJ2-3
V: TRBV7-2
DNA: TGTGCCAGCAGCCGTACTTACACAGATACGCAGTATTTT
CDR3: CASSRTYTDTQYF

size: .
D: .
J: TRBJ2-1
V: TRBV6-4
DNA: TGTGCCAGCAGTGACTTAGCCAGGGCGAATGAGCAGTTCTTC
CDR3: CASSDLARANEQFF